One sample yielded the 10 T cell receptor beta chains listed below, sequenced in a study of blood T cell repertoires in COVID-19. The table came from immunoSEQ multiplex PCR; TCRdb's copy has only in-frame clones and leaves some out. The sample lists a few hundred thousand clones, 80% to 90% seen once, with around 4.5% in the top ten. Sequencing was carried out using PBMCs or T cells enriched from blood (not recorded which). These receptors were collected from a woman aged 40 to 55 with acute COVID-19.

This chain links TRBV19 with TRBJ1-1; 7 bases align to TRBD1. Germline lookup yields CDR1 LNHDA and CDR2 SQIVND (reference sequence). V was pared by 8 bases and J by 0 bases, with 12 bases of the junction left unmatched. The CDR3 runs to 16 residues. The DNA of the CDR3 is TGTGCCAGTGGAGGGTGGACAGGCTCAATGAACACTGAAGCTTTCTTT. This translates into CASGGWTGSMNTEAFF.

V usage is TRBV5-1 and J usage is TRBJ1-6; 8 nucleotides match TRBD1. Germline V gene sequence: CDR1 SGHRS, CDR2 YFSETQ. V dropped 4 bases and J dropped 13; count of bases not matched to a gene: 10. There are 14 residues in the CDR3. CDR3 residues: CASSRGQGEGPLHF. The CDR3 DNA sequence: TGCGCCAGCAGCCGCGGACAGGGTGAAGGGCCCCTCCACTTT.

The chain carries TRBV7-2 and TRBJ2-1; 14 bases align to TRBD2. CDR1 and CDR2 (germline): SGHTA, FQGNSA. The trim removed 3 bases at V and 9 bases at J, leaving 7 bases unmatched. There are 16 residues in the CDR3. The CDR3 nucleotides are TGTGCCAGCAGCTTGGGACTAGCGGGAGCGATGGGTGAGCAGTTCTTC. As protein: CASSLGLAGAMGEQFF.

The chain recombines TRBV10-3 with TRBJ2-3, with TRBD2 matching 7 bases. The CDR3 loop spans 11 amino acids. After removal of 10 bases from V and 7 bases from J, the junction contained 5 bases not matched to a gene. Germline V gene data show CDR1 as ENHRY and CDR2 as SYGVKD. The CDR3 DNA reads as TGTGCCACCAATAGCGGGTATACGCAGTATTTT. Amino acid sequence: CATNSGYTQYF.

This clone has only one observation. The V and J genes are TRBV15 and TRBJ1-2, with D uncertain. The CDR3 is 14 amino acids. Trimming pared 2 bases from V and 6 bases from J, leaving 13 bases between. In germline, CDR1 is LNHNV, CDR2 YYDKDF (reference sequence). The CDR3 loop reads CATSRPREGDGYTF. The CDR3 DNA sequence: TGTGCCACCAGCAGACCTAGAGAGGGAGATGGCTACACCTTC.

The chain employs TRBV2 and TRBJ1-1; D gene uncertain. This CDR3 spans 15 amino acids. CDR1 and CDR2 (germline): SNHLY, FYNNEI. The germline V and J ends were trimmed by 4 bases and 8 bases, with 20 bases remaining between them. The CDR3 region is CASSGVSTRRGEAFF. Here the CDR3 DNA reads TGTGCCAGCAGTGGGGTGAGCACCAGGCGCGGGGAAGCTTTCTTT.

This chain joins TRBV7-2 and TRBJ2-7; 10 bases are a match to TRBD1. From germline, CDR1 is SGHTA and CDR2 FQGNSA. The junction had 7 bases not matched to a gene; V was cut back by 5 bases and J by 6 bases. The CDR3 covers 14 residues. CDR3 sequence (DNA): TGTGCCAGCAGCCGGGACAGGGGTTACGGCGAGCAGTACTTC. This sequence encodes CASSRDRGYGEQYF.

This clone has a handful of counts. The chain links TRBV6-2 or TRBV6-3 to TRBJ1-4; D gene ambiguous. The CDR3 contains 12 residues. Germline V lookup: CDR1 MNHEY, CDR2 SVGEGT. The V gene lost 6 bases and the J gene lost 8 bases, with 10 bases spanning the gap. The CDR3 protein is CASSTIGEKLFF. In DNA, the CDR3 is TGTGCCAGCAGCACAATTGGCGAAAAACTGTTTTTT.

The V call is TRBV9, the J call TRBJ2-3; D not certain. CDR1 is SGDLS and CDR2 is YYNGEE in the germline V gene. The CDR3 is made up of 15 amino acids. V gave up 0 bases and J gave up 2 bases, with 10 bases separating them. The CDR3 region is CASSVGGQVTDTQYF. The CDR3 DNA sequence: TGTGCCAGCAGCGTAGGCGGCCAAGTCACAGATACGCAGTATTTT.

This sequence joins TRBV5-6 and TRBJ1-1, with D tentatively TRBD1 (5 bases). With 7 bases removed from V and 3 bases from J, the gap between germline ends came to 19 bases. This CDR3 contains 15 residues. In germline, CDR1 is SGHDT, CDR2 YYEEEE. The CDR3 DNA is TGTGCCAGCCACTCGGCAGGGAATTATGACACTGAAGCTTTCTTT. Residues: CASHSAGNYDTEAFF.